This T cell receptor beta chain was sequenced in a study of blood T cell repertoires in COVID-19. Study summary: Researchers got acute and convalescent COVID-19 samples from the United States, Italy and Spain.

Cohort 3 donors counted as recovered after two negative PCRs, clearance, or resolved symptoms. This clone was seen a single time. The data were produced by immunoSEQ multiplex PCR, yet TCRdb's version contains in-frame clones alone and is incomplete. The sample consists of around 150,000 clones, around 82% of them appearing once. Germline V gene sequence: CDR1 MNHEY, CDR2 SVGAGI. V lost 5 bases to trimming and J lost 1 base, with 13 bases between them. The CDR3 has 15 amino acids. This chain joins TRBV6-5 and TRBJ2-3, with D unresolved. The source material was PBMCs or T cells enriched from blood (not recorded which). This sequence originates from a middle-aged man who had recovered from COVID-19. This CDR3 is CASSPRTVGTDTQYF. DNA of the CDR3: TGTGCCAGCAGTCCTCGCACTGTTGGCACAGATACGCAGTATTTT.